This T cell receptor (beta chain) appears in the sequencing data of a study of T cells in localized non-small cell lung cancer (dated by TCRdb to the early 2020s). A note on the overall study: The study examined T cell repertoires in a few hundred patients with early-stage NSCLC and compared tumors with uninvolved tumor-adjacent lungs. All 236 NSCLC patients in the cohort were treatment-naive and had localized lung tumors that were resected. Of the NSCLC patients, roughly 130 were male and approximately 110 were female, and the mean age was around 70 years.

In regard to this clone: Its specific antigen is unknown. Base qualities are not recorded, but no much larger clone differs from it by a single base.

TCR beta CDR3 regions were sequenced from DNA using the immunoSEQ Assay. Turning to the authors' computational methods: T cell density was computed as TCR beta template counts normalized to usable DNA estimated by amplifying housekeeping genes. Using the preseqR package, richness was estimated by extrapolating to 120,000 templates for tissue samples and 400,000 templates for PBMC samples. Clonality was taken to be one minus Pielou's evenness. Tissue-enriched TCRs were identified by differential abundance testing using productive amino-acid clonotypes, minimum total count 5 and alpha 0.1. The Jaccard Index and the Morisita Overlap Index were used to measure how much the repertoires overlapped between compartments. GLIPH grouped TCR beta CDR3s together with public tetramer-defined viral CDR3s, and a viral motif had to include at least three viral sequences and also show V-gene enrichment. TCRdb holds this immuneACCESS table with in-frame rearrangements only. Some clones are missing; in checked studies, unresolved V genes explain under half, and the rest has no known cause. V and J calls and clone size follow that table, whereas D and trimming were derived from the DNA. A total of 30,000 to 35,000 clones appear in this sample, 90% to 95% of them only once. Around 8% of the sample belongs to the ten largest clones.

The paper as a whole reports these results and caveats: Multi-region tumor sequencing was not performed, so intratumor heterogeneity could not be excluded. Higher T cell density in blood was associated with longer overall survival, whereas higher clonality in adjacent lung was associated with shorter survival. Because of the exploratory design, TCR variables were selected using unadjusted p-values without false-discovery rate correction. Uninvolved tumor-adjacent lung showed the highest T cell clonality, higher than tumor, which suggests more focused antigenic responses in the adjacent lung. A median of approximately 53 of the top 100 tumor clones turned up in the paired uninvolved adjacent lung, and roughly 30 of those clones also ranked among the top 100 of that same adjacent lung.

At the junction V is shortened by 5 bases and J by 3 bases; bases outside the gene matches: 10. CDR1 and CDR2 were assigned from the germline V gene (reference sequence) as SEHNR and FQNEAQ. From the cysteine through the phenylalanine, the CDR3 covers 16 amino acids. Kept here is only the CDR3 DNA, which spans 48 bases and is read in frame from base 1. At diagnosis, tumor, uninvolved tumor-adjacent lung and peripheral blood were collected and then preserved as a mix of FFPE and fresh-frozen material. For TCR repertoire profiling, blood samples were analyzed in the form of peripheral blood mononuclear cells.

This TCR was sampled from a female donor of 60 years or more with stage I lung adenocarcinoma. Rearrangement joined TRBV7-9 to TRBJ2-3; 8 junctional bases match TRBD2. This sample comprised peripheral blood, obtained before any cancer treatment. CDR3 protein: CASSLTDGRATDTQYF. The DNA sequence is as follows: TGTGCCAGCAGCCTTACCGACGGGAGGGCTACAGATACGCAGTATTTT.